Below, 7 T cell receptor beta chains from the same sample are listed, as sequenced in a study of CD8+ T cells in alopecia areata. Sequencing templates came from extracted RNA that was reverse transcribed into cDNA. Using immunoSEQ multiplex PCR, the repertoire was profiled, and TCRdb retains in-frame clones only, with some absent. The top ten clones hold 36% of a sample with under 150,000 clones, about two thirds of them seen once. Sequenced material: CD8+ T cells sorted from blood. These receptors were collected from a human donor in good health.

The rearrangement joins TRBV10-3 to TRBJ2-7; possible D gene TRBD2, 5 bases. Per the germline V gene, CDR1 is ENHRY and CDR2 is SYGVKD. The CDR3 length is 16 residues. V was pared by 0 bases and J by 0 bases, with 12 bases between. CDR3 loop: CAISESKRWSSYEQYF. The CDR3 nucleotides are TGTGCCATCAGTGAGTCTAAGCGGTGGAGCTCCTACGAGCAGTACTTC.

The chain links TRBV11-2 to TRBJ1-1; the D is unclear. The CDR3 runs 15 residues. Trimming pared 5 bases from V and 6 bases from J, leaving 19 bases between. Germline V gives CDR1 SGHAT, CDR2 FQNNGV. CDR3 sequence: CASSPFKRGLSEAFF. The CDR3 coding sequence is TGTGCCAGCAGCCCATTCAAACGAGGGCTGTCTGAAGCTTTCTTT.

The chain combines TRBV7-8 with TRBJ2-1, with 7 bases fitting TRBD2. The CDR3 is 14 residues long. The J segment lost 5 bases and the V segment lost 5 bases, leaving 6 bases of the junction unmatched. The germline V gene has CDR1 SGHVS and CDR2 FQNEAQ. CDR3 in amino acids: CASSLVGRDNEQFF. DNA of the CDR3: TGTGCCAGCAGCCTTGTTGGGAGGGACAATGAGCAGTTCTTC.

This clone was picked up a small number of times. The rearrangement uses TRBV2 and TRBJ2-5; D remains ambiguous. Between the trimmed V and J ends, which lost 10 bases and 5 bases, there was a span of 17 bases. The CDR3 contains 13 residues. From germline, CDR1 is SNHLY and CDR2 FYNNEI. The CDR3: CATILLGSETQYF. Here the CDR3 DNA reads TGTGCCACCATCCTTCTCGGGTCCGAGACCCAGTACTTC. Supplemented by reference TRBV2 and TRBJ2-5, the full variable domain reads EPEVTQTPSHQVTQMGQEVILRCVPISNHLYFYWYRQILGQKVEFLVSFYNNEISEKSEIFDDQFSVERPDGSNFTLKIRSTKLEDSAMYFCATILLGSETQYFGPGTRLLVL.

This CDR3 reads CASSLAPQYEQYF. The CDR3 DNA follows: TGTGCCAGCAGCTTGGCTCCACAATACGAGCAGTACTTC. This rearrangement joins TRBV5-4 to TRBJ2-7; no reliable D call. Germline loops: CDR1 SGHNT, CDR2 YYREEE (reference sequence). The V end lost 0 bases, the J end lost 4 bases, and 8 bases lay between the germline ends. This CDR3 has 13 residues.

The chain links TRBV6-5 to TRBJ1-2; 12 bases are a match to TRBD1. CDR3 length: 14 amino acids. Germline CDR1 and CDR2: MNHEY and SVGAGI. The V segment lost 6 bases and the J segment 7 bases; nucleotides outside the gene matches: 6. The CDR3 loop reads CASSGTGGFGGYTF. The CDR3, as DNA: TGTGCCAGCAGCGGGACAGGGGGCTTTGGTGGCTACACCTTC.

V usage is TRBV11-2 and J usage is TRBJ1-4; tentative D call: TRBD1 (6 bases). The CDR3 consists of 16 residues. V dropped 2 bases and J dropped 5 bases, with 15 bases sitting between them. Germline loops: CDR1 SGHAT, CDR2 FQNNGV. In DNA form, the CDR3 reads TGTGCCAGCAGCTTACAGGGGCCCGGAGGGAATGAAAAACTGTTTTTT. It translates to CASSLQGPGGNEKLFF. The whole variable domain, remainder taken from reference TRBV11-2 and TRBJ1-4, is EAGVAQSPRYKIIEKRQSVAFWCNPISGHATLYWYQQILGQGPKLLIQFQNNGVVDDSQLPKDRFSAERLKGVDSTLKIQPAKLEDSAVYLCASSLQGPGGNEKLFFGSGTQLSVL.